This entry describes one T cell receptor beta chain. The data were obtained in a study of OX40 agonist ivuxolimab in advanced cancers. The germline V gene has CDR1 LNHNV and CDR2 YYDKDF (reference sequence). The CDR3 is made up of 16 amino acids. V gave up 1 base and J gave up 4 bases; unmatched junction bases: 1. The protocol was immunoSEQ multiplex PCR, while the TCRdb copy is restricted to in-frame clones and leaves out a portion. Of 65,000 to 95,000 clones listed, 90% are singletons. On cycle 4 day 1 and cycle 7 day 1, as well as at baseline, blood was sampled. Here the sequenced sample was CD4+ or CD8+ T cells sorted from blood, taken in a trial of the OX40 agonist ivuxolimab. This receptor was obtained from an adult with an advanced solid tumor such as melanoma, head and neck, liver or kidney cancer. The rearrangement uses TRBV15 and TRBJ2-1; 13 bases are a match to TRBD2. CDR3 nucleotide sequence: TGTGCCACCAGCAGAGGACTAGCGGGGGGATACAATGAGCAGTTCTTC. It yields the protein CATSRGLAGGYNEQFF.